Presented here are 20 T cell receptor beta chains from one specimen sequenced in a study of blood T cell repertoires in COVID-19. Repertoires were generated with immunoSEQ multiplex PCR, while TCRdb's copy carries only in-frame clones and drops some. The data show roughly 250,000 clones, 70% to 90% seen once. Sequencing was performed on PBMCs or T cells enriched from blood (not recorded which). These receptors all come from a woman in her thirties who had recovered from COVID-19.

CDR3 sequence reads: CASGSGLATSNEQFF. The CDR3 coding sequence is TGTGCCAGCGGTTCGGGACTAGCGACATCCAATGAGCAGTTCTTC. This chain joins TRBV7-3 and TRBJ2-1; 10 bases line up with TRBD2. The CDR3 runs 15 residues. CDR1 is SGHTA and CDR2 is FQGTGA in the germline V gene. Trimming removed 8 bases from V and 6 bases from J; junction bases left unmatched: 10.

The V gene is TRBV2, the J gene TRBJ1-1; 7 bases are shared with TRBD1. The germline CDR1 and CDR2 sequences are SNHLY and FYNNEI. The CDR3 is made up of 13 amino acids. V shed 6 bases, J shed 4 bases, and the junction held 5 bases outside the gene matches. The CDR3 sequence is CASRSGGFTEAFF. The CDR3 DNA sequence: TGTGCCAGCAGGTCAGGGGGATTCACTGAAGCTTTCTTT.

This chain connects TRBV4-2 to TRBJ1-1; D not resolved. V was clipped by 0 bases and J by 1 base, with 9 bases between them. The CDR3 is made up of 15 amino acids. Germline V gives CDR1 LGHNA, CDR2 YNFKEQ. Written as DNA, the CDR3 is TGTGCCAGCAGCCAAGATGGCGGCGGGAACACTGAAGCTTTCTTT. It yields the protein CASSQDGGGNTEAFF.

The V and J genes are TRBV29-1 and TRBJ2-1; 12 bases are shared with TRBD2. The CDR3 extends over 16 amino acids. Unmatched junction bases numbered 6, after V lost 1 base and J lost 5 bases. From germline, CDR1 is SQVTM and CDR2 ANQGSEA. The CDR3 loop is CSVEVGLAGGNNEQFF. The CDR3 nucleotides are TGCAGCGTTGAAGTAGGGCTAGCGGGGGGGAACAATGAGCAGTTCTTC.

The J gene is TRBJ1-1, the V gene TRBV5-1; possible D gene TRBD1, 5 bases. In germline, CDR1 is SGHRS, CDR2 YFSETQ. With 3 bases removed from V and 1 base from J, the gap between germline ends came to 16 bases. This CDR3 contains 16 residues. The CDR3 DNA is TGCGCCAGCAGCTCTTATTACAGGTACAGGAACACTGAAGCTTTCTTT. Its protein product is CASSSYYRYRNTEAFF.

This chain links TRBV5-8 with TRBJ2-2, with a tentative D call TRBD2 (5 bases). V shed 5 bases and J shed 0 bases, with 5 bases lying between them. The CDR3 has 13 residues. The germline V gene encodes CDR1 SGHTS and CDR2 YDEGEE. The CDR3 DNA is TGTGCCAGCAGTAGCGCGAACACCGGGGAGCTGTTTTTT. This codes for CASSSANTGELFF.

The V and J genes are TRBV6-5 and TRBJ1-2, with D hard to call. Germline-derived CDR1 and CDR2 are MNHEY and SVGAGI. CDR3 length equals 14 residues. Trimming stripped 10 bases from V and 1 base from J, with 16 bases between. The CDR3 sequence: CATTGGVLNYGYTF. DNA of the CDR3: TGTGCCACGACGGGAGGCGTCCTTAACTATGGCTACACCTTC.

The chain carries TRBV6-6 and TRBJ2-7, with unresolved D. V lost 1 base and J lost 5, with 12 bases in between. This CDR3 comprises 14 residues. Looked up from germline, CDR1 is MNHNY and CDR2 is SVGAGI (reference sequence). For the CDR3, the DNA is TGTGCCAGCAGTTACTTGGGTAGCCGGAACGAGCAGTACTTC. Its translation is CASSYLGSRNEQYF.

The chain couples TRBV28 to TRBJ1-1; D may be TRBD1 (6 bases). Trimming pared 3 bases from V and 0 bases from J, leaving 14 bases between. This CDR3 region has 16 residues. Germline-derived CDR1 and CDR2 are MDHEN and SYDVKM. In nucleotides, the CDR3 is TGTGCCAGCAGTTTTATCGGGACAAATATGAACACTGAAGCTTTCTTT. It encodes CASSFIGTNMNTEAFF.

This clone was observed a handful of times. J is TRBJ1-2 and V is TRBV6-1; TRBD1 is a possible D gene (6 bases). Germline V lookup: CDR1 MNHNS, CDR2 SASEGT. Trimming cost V 3 bases and J 4 bases, with 15 bases left between them. The CDR3 consists of 15 residues. The CDR3 reads CASSDPGVLGYGYTF. CDR3 in DNA: TGTGCCAGCAGTGACCCAGGGGTCCTGGGCTATGGCTACACCTTC.

The CDR3 sequence is CSVVDRGGEQFF. The CDR3 bases are TGCAGCGTGGTGGACAGGGGAGGTGAGCAGTTCTTC. This rearrangement joins TRBV29-1 to TRBJ2-1, with TRBD1 matching over 9 bases. The CDR3 has 12 residues. CDR1 SQVTM and CDR2 ANQGSEA come from the germline V gene. With 6 bases clipped from V and 9 bases from J, the junction kept 6 bases outside the gene matches.

This chain links TRBV5-1 with TRBJ1-1; TRBD1 might be the D (5 bases). CDR1 SGHRS and CDR2 YFSETQ come from the germline V gene. The CDR3 is 15 amino acids. Deletions cut 6 bases from V and 5 bases from J, with 20 bases between. Here the CDR3 DNA reads TGCGCCAGCAATCTCGGGGGGAATTTAGGGACTGAAGCTTTCTTT. This sequence encodes CASNLGGNLGTEAFF.

To note about this clone: Compared with germline, one end of the junction differs, possibly owing to a read error. The rearrangement joins TRBV12-3 or TRBV12-4 to TRBJ2-1; 9 bases agree with TRBD1. CDR3 length equals 13 residues. The CDR3 reads CASSLNSGTGPLF. CDR3 bases: TGTGCCAGCAGTCTGAATTCCGGGACAGGGCCCCTCTTC.

A few counts support this clone. The genes are TRBV7-8 and TRBJ2-7; D unclear. The CDR3 extends over 14 amino acids. Trimming left V 1 base short and J 2 bases short, with 9 bases between. CDR1 SGHVS and CDR2 FQNEAQ come from the germline V gene. This CDR3 is CASSLGGATYEQYF. In DNA, the CDR3 is TGTGCCAGCAGCTTAGGAGGAGCGACCTACGAGCAGTACTTC.

V usage is TRBV28 and J usage is TRBJ2-1; TRBD1 agrees at 10 bases. V gave up 3 bases and J gave up 4 bases; unmatched junction bases: 3. Germline CDR1 is MDHEN and CDR2 is SYDVKM. The CDR3 has 15 amino acids. CDR3 nucleotides: TGTGCCAGCAGTTTTTCGGGACAGGGGTACAATGAGCAGTTCTTC. Its translation is CASSFSGQGYNEQFF.

J is TRBJ1-6 and V is TRBV3-1 (or the pseudogene TRBV3-2); TRBD1 matches at 9 bases. The V gene's germline CDR1 is LGHDT and CDR2 YNNKEL (reference sequence). With V trimmed by 3 bases and J by 7 bases, 4 bases remained unmatched. This CDR3 has 15 residues. CDR3 nucleotide sequence: TGTGCCAGCAGCCAGACGGGACAGGGCAATTCACCCCTCCACTTT. It translates to CASSQTGQGNSPLHF.

The chain uses TRBV18 and TRBJ1-3; a possible D gene is TRBD1 (6 bases). The germline V and J ends were trimmed by 3 bases and 4 bases, with 16 bases remaining between them. Germline values: CDR1 KGHSH, CDR2 LQKENI. The CDR3 totals 16 residues. The DNA of the CDR3 is TGTGCCAGCTCACCGACCCCGCAGGGGCCCGGAAACACCATATATTTT. It encodes CASSPTPQGPGNTIYF. Combining the CDR3 with reference TRBV18 and TRBJ1-3 gives the whole variable domain NAGVMQNPRHLVRRRGQEARLRCSPMKGHSHVYWYRQLPEEGLKFMVYLQKENIIDESGMPKERFSAEFPKEGPSILRIQQVVRGDSAAYFCASSPTPQGPGNTIYFGEGSWLTVV.

The V gene is TRBV6-5, the J gene TRBJ2-2; D is undetermined. Germline CDR1 MNHEY, CDR2 SVGAGI. The CDR3 has 16 residues. Trimming shortened V by 0 bases and J by 5 bases, and 13 bases separated the two germline ends. The CDR3 loop is CASSYSMVALTGELFF. The CDR3, as DNA: TGTGCCAGCAGTTACTCGATGGTAGCCTTGACCGGGGAGCTGTTTTTT.

In this sample, this clone turned up a few times. The sample has other DNA sequences that encode this CDR3 too. The J gene is TRBJ2-5, the V gene TRBV5-1; 7 positions agree with TRBD1. V gave up 4 bases and J gave up 3 bases; unmatched junction bases: 3. This CDR3 region has 13 residues. CDR1 and CDR2 (germline): SGHRS, YFSETQ. CDR3 coding DNA: TGCGCCAGCAGCCCCGGGACAGAAGAGACCCAGTACTTC. This translates into CASSPGTEETQYF.

The gene calls are TRBV5-4 and TRBJ2-1; TRBD2 matches 11 bases. The ends lost 1 base at V and 6 bases at J; junction bases unmatched: 3. The CDR3 covers 15 residues. Germline V gene lookup returns CDR1 SGHNT and CDR2 YYREEE (reference sequence). CDR3 protein: CASSLKLAGVNEQFF. For the CDR3, the DNA is TGTGCCAGCAGCTTGAAACTAGCGGGGGTCAATGAGCAGTTCTTC.